The 26 T cell receptor beta chains below come from one sample, sequenced in a study of blood T cell repertoires in COVID-19. Measured with immunoSEQ multiplex PCR; TCRdb has only the in-frame clones, and not every one. The sample yields 100,000 to 150,000 clones, roughly 90% seen once. The source material was peripheral blood. The receptor set was obtained from a man between 45 and 60 years old with acute or convalescent COVID-19.

The rearrangement joins TRBV11-2 to TRBJ1-2; TRBD1 agrees at 8 bases. There are 17 residues in the CDR3. V dropped 1 base and J dropped 4; count of bases not matched to a gene: 11. The germline V gene encodes CDR1 SGHAT and CDR2 FQNNGV. The CDR3 sequence: CASSLGQGAMVIYGYTF. The CDR3 coding sequence is TGTGCCAGCAGCTTAGGGCAGGGGGCGATGGTGATCTATGGCTACACCTTC. Together with reference TRBV11-2 and TRBJ1-2, the CDR3 gives the full variable domain: EAGVAQSPRYKIIEKRQSVAFWCNPISGHATLYWYQQILGQGPKLLIQFQNNGVVDDSQLPKDRFSAERLKGVDSTLKIQPAKLEDSAVYLCASSLGQGAMVIYGYTFGSGTRLTVV.

This chain uses TRBV9 with TRBJ1-1; 11 positions agree with TRBD1. CDR1 and CDR2 (germline): SGDLS, YYNGEE. This CDR3 has 15 amino acids. Trimming at V came to 0 bases and at J to 3 bases, leaving 1 base not matched to a gene. Here the CDR3 reads CASSVVGQGDTEAFF. The CDR3 DNA follows: TGTGCCAGCAGCGTAGTGGGACAGGGGGACACTGAAGCTTTCTTT.

The chain carries TRBV9 and TRBJ1-2; TRBD1 is a possible D gene (5 bases). The germline V gene encodes CDR1 SGDLS and CDR2 YYNGEE. Trimming took 4 bases from V and 2 from J, leaving 9 bases between them. The CDR3 has 13 residues. The CDR3 DNA reads as TGTGCCAGCAGCTTACAGGCCAACTATGGCTACACCTTC. This gives the protein CASSLQANYGYTF.

V usage is TRBV3-1 (or the pseudogene TRBV3-2) and J usage is TRBJ1-1; D uncertain. V was trimmed by 0 bases and J by 0 bases, leaving 11 bases between them. Germline values: CDR1 LGHDT, CDR2 YNNKEL (reference sequence). This CDR3 spans 16 amino acids. The CDR3 region is CASSQDLAEMNTEAFF. CDR3 DNA: TGTGCCAGCAGCCAAGATCTGGCGGAGATGAACACTGAAGCTTTCTTT.

The V gene is TRBV5-1, the J gene TRBJ2-1; no clear D. With 4 bases removed from V and 5 bases from J, the gap between germline ends came to 4 bases. Germline-derived CDR1 and CDR2 are SGHRS and YFSETQ. The CDR3 length is 11 residues. As DNA, the CDR3 is TGCGCCAGCAGCGCGGACAATGAGCAGTTCTTC. This translates into CASSADNEQFF. The whole variable domain, filled in from reference TRBV5-1 and TRBJ2-1, reads KAGVTQTPRYLIKTRGQQVTLSCSPISGHRSVSWYQQTPGQGLQFLFEYFSETQRNKGNFPGRFSGRQFSNSRSEMNVSTLELGDSALYLCASSADNEQFFGPGTRLTVL.

This clone appeared a single time. V usage is TRBV5-6 and J usage is TRBJ2-3; maybe TRBD1 (5 bases). The CDR3 runs to 15 residues. V lost 1 base and J lost 1, with 10 bases in between. The V gene's germline CDR1 is SGHDT and CDR2 YYEEEE. The CDR3 is CASSLFLTGTDTQYF. DNA of the CDR3: TGTGCCAGCAGCTTGTTCCTGACAGGCACAGATACGCAGTATTTT.

The chain employs TRBV11-2 and TRBJ1-2, with D hard to call. The CDR3 sequence is 13 residues long. CDR1 SGHAT and CDR2 FQNNGV come from the germline V gene. V lost 5 bases and J 2 bases, leaving 9 bases between the germline ends. DNA of the CDR3: TGTGCCAGCAGCCATAGCCTCAACTATGGCTACACCTTC. This gives the protein CASSHSLNYGYTF.

The chain's CDR3 is CATRDRGYEQFF. The CDR3 nucleotides read TGTGCCACCAGGGACAGGGGTTATGAGCAGTTCTTC. V is TRBV24-1 and J is TRBJ2-1; 9 nucleotides match TRBD1. J lost 8 bases, V lost 7 bases, and 2 bases had no gene match. The CDR3 is 12 residues long. The V gene's germline CDR1 is KGHDR and CDR2 SFDVKD.

This chain connects TRBV7-2 to TRBJ1-3; TRBD1 matches at 7 bases. V lost 3 bases to trimming and J lost 5 bases; unmatched junction nucleotides: 4. Germline V CDR1 and CDR2: SGHTA, FQGNSA. The CDR3 is made up of 14 amino acids. The CDR3 loop is CASSFRGLRNTIYF. CDR3 bases: TGTGCCAGCAGCTTCAGGGGGTTAAGAAACACCATATATTTT.

Concerning this clone itself: Other nucleotide sequences from this sample produce the same CDR3. V gene TRBV6-5 combines with J gene TRBJ1-1; the D gene is possibly TRBD1 (5 bases). The ends were cut back, 0 bases at V and 4 bases at J, with 6 bases in the middle. The CDR3 is 13 amino acids. CDR1 MNHEY and CDR2 SVGAGI come from the germline V gene. DNA for the CDR3: TGTGCCAGCAGTTACTCGGGGGGCACTGAAGCTTTCTTT. Translation: CASSYSGGTEAFF.

This chain joins TRBV19 and TRBJ2-1; unclear D gene. The CDR3 length is 15 residues. Germline V gene lookup returns CDR1 LNHDA and CDR2 SQIVND (reference sequence). The V and J ends lost 2 bases and 0 bases respectively, with 8 bases between them. The DNA for the CDR3 is TGTGCCAGTAGTATACCGGTTAGCTCCTACAATGAGCAGTTCTTC. It is translated as CASSIPVSSYNEQFF.

The chain links TRBV19 to TRBJ2-6, with unresolved D. CDR1 and CDR2 from the germline V gene are LNHDA and SQIVND (reference sequence). Trimming left V 6 bases short and J 1 base short, with 13 bases between. CDR3 length: 16 residues. As DNA, the CDR3 is TGTGCCAGTAGCCGCCCCCCAGGTTCTGGGGCCAACGTCCTGACTTTC. Residues: CASSRPPGSGANVLTF.

This sequence joins TRBV7-8 and TRBJ2-1; maybe TRBD2 (6 bases). Germline V gives CDR1 SGHVS, CDR2 FQNEAQ. The CDR3 has 16 residues. With 5 bases removed from V and 0 bases from J, the gap between germline ends came to 14 bases. CDR3 nucleotides: TGTGCCAGCAGCCCGACGAGCGGGTTCTCCTACAATGAGCAGTTCTTC. This sequence encodes CASSPTSGFSYNEQFF.

This clone has only a few counts. The chain has TRBV24-1 and TRBJ2-2, with 10 nucleotides matching TRBD1. With 4 bases clipped from V and 7 bases from J, the junction kept 11 bases outside the gene matches. The CDR3 length is 17 residues. The germline V gene encodes CDR1 KGHDR and CDR2 SFDVKD. As DNA, the CDR3 is TGTGCCACCAGTGACCGGCGCAGACAGGGGGCGGTCGGGGAGCTGTTTTTT. It is translated as CATSDRRRQGAVGELFF.

The V call is TRBV7-6, the J call TRBJ1-5, with TRBD1 as a possible D gene (5 bases). Trimming stripped 1 base from V and 9 bases from J, with 16 bases between. The CDR3 covers 15 residues. The germline CDR1 and CDR2 sequences are SGHVS and FNYEAQ. The CDR3 DNA reads as TGTGCCAGCAGCTTAGACCCTCAGGGTAAGAGGCCCCAGCATTTT. It encodes CASSLDPQGKRPQHF.

The chain links TRBV29-1 to TRBJ2-7; TRBD2 aligns across 14 bases. Germline V gene lookup returns CDR1 SQVTM and CDR2 ANQGSEA. V was pared by 3 bases and J by 5 bases, with 0 bases of the junction left unmatched. The CDR3 is made up of 13 amino acids. The CDR3 nucleotides are TGCAGCGTTGAGGGACTAGCGGGAGACGAGCAGTACTTC. It codes for CSVEGLAGDEQYF.

The chain links TRBV27 to TRBJ2-1; TRBD2 matches 11 bases. V was clipped by 7 bases and J by 7 bases; unmatched bases: 15. Per germline, CDR1 MNHEY and CDR2 SMNVEV (reference sequence). CDR3 length: 17 residues. CDR3 coding DNA: TGTGCCAGCACCCCAAAAGGGGTGACTAGCGGGATAAATGAGCAGTTCTTC. Its translation: CASTPKGVTSGINEQFF.

The CDR3, as DNA: TGTGCCAGCAGCTTCGGGGGGGCTCTGACTGACGAGCAGTACTTC. Protein sequence: CASSFGGALTDEQYF. The rearrangement links TRBV5-5 to TRBJ2-7; 8 bases agree with TRBD2. There are 15 residues in the CDR3. V lost 2 bases, J lost 5 bases, and 9 bases stayed unmatched. CDR1 is SGHKS, CDR2 YYEKEE, per germline (reference sequence).

V gene TRBV29-1 combines with J gene TRBJ1-1; 9 bases are shared with TRBD1. Germline lookup yields CDR1 SQVTM and CDR2 ANQGSEA. Trimming at V came to 7 bases and at J to 8 bases, leaving 8 bases not matched to a gene. CDR3 size: 12 residues. The CDR3 spells CSADRQGGEAFF. CDR3 DNA sequence: TGCAGCGCCGATAGACAGGGGGGAGAAGCTTTCTTT. Using reference TRBV29-1 and TRBJ1-1 for the parts outside the CDR3, the full variable domain is SAVISQKPSRDICQRGTSLTIQCQVDSQVTMMFWYRQQPGQSLTLIATANQGSEATYESGFVIDKFPISRPNLTFSTLTVSNMSPEDSSIYLCSADRQGGEAFFGQGTRLTVV.

V usage is TRBV18 and J usage is TRBJ2-3; 12 bases fit TRBD2. V dropped 4 bases and J dropped 4; count of bases not matched to a gene: 6. Germline V gene sequence: CDR1 KGHSH, CDR2 LQKENI. This CDR3 contains 16 residues. CDR3 sequence: CASSLQTSGGADTQYF. The DNA for the CDR3 is TGTGCCAGCTCACTACAGACTAGCGGGGGCGCAGATACGCAGTATTTT.

The V and J genes are TRBV2 and TRBJ2-3; D ambiguous. The CDR3 totals 12 residues. Deletions cut 2 bases from V and 5 bases from J, with 5 bases between. The germline V gene has CDR1 SNHLY and CDR2 FYNNEI. CDR3 sequence reads: CASSEIRDTQYF. CDR3 in DNA: TGTGCCAGCAGTGAAATTCGAGATACGCAGTATTTT.

The rearrangement uses TRBV9 and TRBJ2-7, with 8 nucleotides matching TRBD2. Germline CDR1 and CDR2: SGDLS and YYNGEE. The CDR3 sequence is 15 residues long. Unmatched junction bases numbered 4, after V lost 2 bases and J lost 0 bases. CDR3 region: CASSVNAGGSYEQYF. In DNA, the CDR3 is TGTGCCAGCAGCGTGAACGCGGGGGGCTCCTACGAGCAGTACTTC.

This chain links TRBV18 with TRBJ2-1; D is possibly TRBD1 (6 bases). The CDR3 totals 14 residues. The V end lost 0 bases, the J end lost 6 bases, and 9 bases lay between the germline ends. Per the germline V gene, CDR1 is KGHSH and CDR2 is LQKENI. The CDR3 coding sequence is TGTGCCAGCTCACCACCAGGGACAATCAATGAGCAGTTCTTC. Amino acids: CASSPPGTINEQFF.

This clone came up a few times. The chain combines TRBV11-2 with TRBJ1-1; D ambiguous. CDR3 size: 17 residues. V was pared by 0 bases and J by 4 bases, with 18 bases between. CDR1 is SGHAT and CDR2 is FQNNGV in the germline V gene. The CDR3 region is CASSLDLSRGVTTEAFF. CDR3 DNA sequence: TGTGCCAGCAGCTTAGACCTATCCCGCGGGGTTACCACTGAAGCTTTCTTT.

The chain employs TRBV10-3 and TRBJ2-3, with 9 positions matching TRBD2. The CDR3 runs 14 residues. The ends lost 9 bases at V and 2 bases at J; junction bases unmatched: 6. The germline V gene has CDR1 ENHRY and CDR2 SYGVKD. The CDR3 DNA reads TGTGCCATTTCCCGACTAGCGGCCACAGATACGCAGTATTTT. Protein sequence: CAISRLAATDTQYF.

The chain combines TRBV5-6 with TRBJ2-1; TRBD2 is a possible D gene (5 bases). Germline V gene sequence: CDR1 SGHDT, CDR2 YYEEEE. The CDR3 loop spans 15 amino acids. V dropped 4 bases and J dropped 5 bases, with 16 bases sitting between them. The CDR3 sequence is CASSLGMTGNNEQFF. The CDR3 nucleotides are TGTGCCAGCAGCCTAGGGATGACGGGGAACAATGAGCAGTTCTTC.